This T cell receptor (beta chain) was identified during a study of graft-versus-host responses after intestinal transplantation. V shed 1 base and J shed 8 bases, with 12 bases lying between them. The length of the CDR3 is 13 residues. Germline CDR1 reads SGHKS; CDR2 reads YYEKEE (reference sequence). Method: immunoSEQ multiplex PCR; TCRdb's copy keeps in-frame clones and lacks some. The sample has tens of thousands of clones, approximately 94% seen once. As concerns this clone: Antigen unknown.

Overall study results and limits: GvH clone levels peaked in circulation, and this peak was associated with early post-transplant HvG declines.

The chain recombines TRBV5-5 with TRBJ2-5; D gene unclear. Material: unstimulated CD4+ T cells sorted from spleen or lymph node cells, obtained before transplant. This receptor was identified in a human donor who was the organ donor for an intestinal transplant. The CDR3 nucleotides read TGTGCCAGCAGCTTGAACACCCCCAGCACCCAGTACTTC. This encodes CASSLNTPSTQYF.